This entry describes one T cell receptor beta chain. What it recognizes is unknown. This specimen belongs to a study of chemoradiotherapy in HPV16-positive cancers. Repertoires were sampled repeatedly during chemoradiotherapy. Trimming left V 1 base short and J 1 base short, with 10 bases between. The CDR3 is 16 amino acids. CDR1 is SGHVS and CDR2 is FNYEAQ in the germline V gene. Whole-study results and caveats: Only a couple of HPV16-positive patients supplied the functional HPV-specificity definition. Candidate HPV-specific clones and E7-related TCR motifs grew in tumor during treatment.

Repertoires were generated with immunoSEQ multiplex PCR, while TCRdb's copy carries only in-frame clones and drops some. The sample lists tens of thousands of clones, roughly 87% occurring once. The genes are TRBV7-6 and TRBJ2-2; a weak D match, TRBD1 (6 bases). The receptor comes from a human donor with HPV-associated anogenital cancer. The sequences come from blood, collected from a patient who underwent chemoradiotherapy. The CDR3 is CASSLEAGENTGELFF. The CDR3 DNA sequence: TGTGCCAGCAGCTTAGAGGCAGGGGAGAACACCGGGGAGCTGTTTTTT.